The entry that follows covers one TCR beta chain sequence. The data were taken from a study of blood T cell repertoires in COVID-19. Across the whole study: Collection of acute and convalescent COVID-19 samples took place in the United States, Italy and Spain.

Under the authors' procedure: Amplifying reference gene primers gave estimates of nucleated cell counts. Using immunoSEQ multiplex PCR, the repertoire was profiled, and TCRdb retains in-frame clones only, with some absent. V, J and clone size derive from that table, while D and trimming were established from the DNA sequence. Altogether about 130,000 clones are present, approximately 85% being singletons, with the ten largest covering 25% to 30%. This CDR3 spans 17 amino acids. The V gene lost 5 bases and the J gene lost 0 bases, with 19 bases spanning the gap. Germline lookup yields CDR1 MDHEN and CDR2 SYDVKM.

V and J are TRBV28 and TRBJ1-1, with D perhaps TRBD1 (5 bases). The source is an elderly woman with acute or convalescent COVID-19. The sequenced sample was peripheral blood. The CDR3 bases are TGTGCCAGCAGTCCGATAGGGAACAGGATCATGAACACTGAAGCTTTCTTT. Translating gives CASSPIGNRIMNTEAFF.